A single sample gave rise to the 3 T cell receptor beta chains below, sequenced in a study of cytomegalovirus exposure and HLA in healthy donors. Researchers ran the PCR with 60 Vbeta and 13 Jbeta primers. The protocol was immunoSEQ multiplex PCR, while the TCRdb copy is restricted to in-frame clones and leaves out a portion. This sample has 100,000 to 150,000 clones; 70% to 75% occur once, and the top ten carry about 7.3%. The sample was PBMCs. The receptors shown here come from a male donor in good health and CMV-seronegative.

CDR3: CASSLQGWTNTEAFF. The CDR3 DNA reads as TGTGCCAGCAGTTTACAGGGCTGGACGAACACTGAAGCTTTCTTT. This chain uses TRBV27 with TRBJ1-1; tentatively, D is TRBD1 (5 bases). The CDR3 runs to 15 residues. The germline V gene encodes CDR1 MNHEY and CDR2 SMNVEV (reference sequence). V dropped 2 bases and J dropped 1 base, with 11 bases sitting between them.

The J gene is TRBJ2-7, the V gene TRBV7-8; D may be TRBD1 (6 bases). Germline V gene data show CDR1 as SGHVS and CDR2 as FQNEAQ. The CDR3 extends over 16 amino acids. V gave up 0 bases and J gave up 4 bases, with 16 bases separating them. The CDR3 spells CASSLALQGPNYEQYF. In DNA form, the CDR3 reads TGTGCCAGCAGCTTAGCGCTCCAGGGGCCAAATTACGAGCAGTACTTC.

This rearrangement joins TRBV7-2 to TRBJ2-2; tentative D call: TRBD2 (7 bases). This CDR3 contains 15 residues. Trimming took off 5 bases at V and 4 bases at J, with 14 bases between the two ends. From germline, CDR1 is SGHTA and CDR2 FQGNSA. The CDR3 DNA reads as TGTGCCAGCAGCCGTACCGGGGGGCGCACCGGGGAGCTGTTTTTT. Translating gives CASSRTGGRTGELFF.